These 11 T cell receptor beta chains were sequenced from one sample in a study of shared clonotypes between healthy human individuals. The repertoire was sequenced with immunoSEQ multiplex PCR; TCRdb's copy has only in-frame clones and lacks some. The table lists around 2.5 million clones, approximately 93% of them singletons. The sequenced sample was naive CD4+ T cells from PBMCs. The sample's subset: CD45RA+ positively selected. The source is a man aged 18 to 30 in good health. Some clones in this sample may be carry-over from other donors' samples.

The chain is built from TRBV19 and TRBJ2-3; D is unclear. In germline, CDR1 is LNHDA, CDR2 SQIVND (reference sequence). V was shortened by 4 bases and J by 4 bases, with 18 bases between the two germline ends. This CDR3 region has 16 residues. The CDR3 sequence is CASSKTSARSPDTQYF. The CDR3 DNA is TGTGCCAGTAGTAAAACTTCGGCCAGGTCTCCAGATACGCAGTATTTT.

The chain is built from TRBV7-3 and TRBJ2-7, with a possible D match to TRBD1 (6 bases). V was clipped by 5 bases and J by 5 bases, with 13 bases between them. This CDR3 is 13 amino acids long. Germline CDR1 and CDR2: SGHTA and FQGTGA. The DNA of the CDR3 is TGTGCCAGCAGCACCGCCCACAGGGACGAGCAGTACTTC. This codes for CASSTAHRDEQYF.

The chain carries TRBV6-4 and TRBJ2-3; TRBD2 agrees at 8 bases. Germline values: CDR1 MRHNA, CDR2 SNTAGT. This CDR3 spans 15 amino acids. The V segment lost 5 bases and the J segment 0 bases; nucleotides outside the gene matches: 4. The CDR3: CASSFSGTSTDTQYF. The CDR3 bases are TGTGCCAGCAGTTTTAGCGGGACTAGCACAGATACGCAGTATTTT.

V is TRBV19 and J is TRBJ2-3, with 7 bases that match TRBD2. The ends lost 3 bases at V and 0 bases at J; junction bases unmatched: 6. The germline V gene encodes CDR1 LNHDA and CDR2 SQIVND (reference sequence). The CDR3 length is 16 residues. CDR3 sequence: CASSILGGISTDTQYF. The CDR3 DNA is TGTGCCAGTAGTATTCTCGGGGGGATTAGCACAGATACGCAGTATTTT.

This clone was detected only a few times. V and J are TRBV7-9 and TRBJ1-2; 7 positions agree with TRBD1. This CDR3 contains 14 residues. Trimming took 5 bases from V and 3 from J; bases not matched to a gene: 6. Germline values: CDR1 SEHNR, CDR2 FQNEAQ (reference sequence). The CDR3 DNA reads as TGTGCCAGCAGCGTAGGGGACAGCCACTATGGCTACACCTTC. It encodes CASSVGDSHYGYTF.

This chain links TRBV6-5 with TRBJ2-3; D possibly corresponds to TRBD2 (6 bases). V dropped 0 bases and J dropped 5 bases, with 15 bases sitting between them. The CDR3 has 16 amino acids. Germline values: CDR1 MNHEY, CDR2 SVGAGI. The CDR3 is CASSYSSRGRGDTQYF. CDR3 nucleotides: TGTGCCAGCAGTTACTCGTCGCGCGGGCGGGGAGATACGCAGTATTTT.

The chain has TRBV27 and TRBJ2-5; D gene ambiguous. The V gene's germline CDR1 is MNHEY and CDR2 SMNVEV (reference sequence). Deletions cut 2 bases from V and 4 bases from J, with 8 bases between. The CDR3 runs 13 residues. This CDR3 is CASSLTLGETQYF. The CDR3 region has the DNA TGTGCCAGCAGTTTAACATTGGGAGAGACCCAGTACTTC.

The V gene is TRBV7-3, the J gene TRBJ2-7; 10 bases line up with TRBD2. There are 14 residues in the CDR3. Germline CDR1 and CDR2: SGHTA and FQGTGA. After removal of 2 bases from V and 2 bases from J, the junction contained 0 bases not matched to a gene. The CDR3 region is CASSLLAGAYEQYF. The CDR3 DNA reads as TGTGCCAGCAGCTTACTAGCGGGGGCCTACGAGCAGTACTTC.

This chain uses TRBV7-2 with TRBJ2-3; 10 bases are a match to TRBD2. Germline V gives CDR1 SGHTA, CDR2 FQGNSA. Trimming at V came to 5 bases and at J to 2 bases, leaving 7 bases not matched to a gene. CDR3 length: 16 amino acids. For the CDR3, the DNA is TGTGCCAGCAGCCGTAAGGGACTAGCGACCACAGATACGCAGTATTTT. Translated, it gives CASSRKGLATTDTQYF.

The CDR3 reads CASTLTLVLLEDEQFF. The CDR3, as DNA: TGTGCCAGCACCCTAACCCTAGTTTTACTAGAGGATGAGCAGTTCTTC. V usage is TRBV7-9 and J usage is TRBJ2-1, with D perhaps TRBD2 (5 bases). CDR1 SEHNR and CDR2 FQNEAQ come from the germline V gene (reference sequence). Trimming stripped 7 bases from V and 8 bases from J, with 24 bases between. This CDR3 spans 16 amino acids. Full variable domain (rest looked up from reference TRBV7-9 and TRBJ2-1): DTGVSQNPRHKITKRGQNVTFRCDPISEHNRLYWYRQTLGQGPEFLTYFQNEAQLEKSRLLSDRFSAERPKGSFSTLEIQRTEQGDSAMYLCASTLTLVLLEDEQFFGPGTRLTVL.

This chain connects TRBV18 to TRBJ1-1; D uncertain. Trimming left V 2 bases short and J 3 bases short, with 13 bases between. Germline V gives CDR1 KGHSH, CDR2 LQKENI. The CDR3 consists of 15 residues. The CDR3 DNA sequence: TGTGCCAGCTCACCAGATTCCCGCCAGTACACTGAAGCTTTCTTT. This encodes CASSPDSRQYTEAFF.